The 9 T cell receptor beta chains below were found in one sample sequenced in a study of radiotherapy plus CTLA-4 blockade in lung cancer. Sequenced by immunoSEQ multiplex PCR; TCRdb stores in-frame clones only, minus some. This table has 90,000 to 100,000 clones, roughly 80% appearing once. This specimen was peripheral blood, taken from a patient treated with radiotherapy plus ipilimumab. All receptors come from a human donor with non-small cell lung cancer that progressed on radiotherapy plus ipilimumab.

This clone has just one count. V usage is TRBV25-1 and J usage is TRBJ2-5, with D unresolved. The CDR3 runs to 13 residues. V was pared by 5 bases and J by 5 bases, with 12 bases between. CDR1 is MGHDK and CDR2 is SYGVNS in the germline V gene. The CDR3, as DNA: TGTGCCAGCAGTACAAGCCCCCTCGAGACCCAGTACTTC. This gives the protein CASSTSPLETQYF.

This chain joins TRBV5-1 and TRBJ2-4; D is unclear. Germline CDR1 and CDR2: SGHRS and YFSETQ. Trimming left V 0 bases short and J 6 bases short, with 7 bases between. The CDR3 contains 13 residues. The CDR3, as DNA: TGCGCCAGCAGCTTGGACAGAATAAACATTCAGTACTTC. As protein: CASSLDRINIQYF.

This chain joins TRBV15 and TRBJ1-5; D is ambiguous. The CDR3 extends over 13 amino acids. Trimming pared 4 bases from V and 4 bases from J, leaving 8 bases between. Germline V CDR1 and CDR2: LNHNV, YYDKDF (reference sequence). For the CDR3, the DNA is TGTGCCACCAGCATCTGGGAAAATCAGCCCCAGCATTTT. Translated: CATSIWENQPQHF.

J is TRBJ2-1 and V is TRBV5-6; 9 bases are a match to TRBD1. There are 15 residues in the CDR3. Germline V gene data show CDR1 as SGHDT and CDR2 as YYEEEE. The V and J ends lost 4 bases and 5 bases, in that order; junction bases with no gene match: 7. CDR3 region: CASSAPGQGDNEQFF. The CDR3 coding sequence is TGTGCCAGCAGCGCACCGGGACAGGGTGACAATGAGCAGTTCTTC. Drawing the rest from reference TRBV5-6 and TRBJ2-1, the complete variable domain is DAGVTQSPTHLIKTRGQQVTLRCSPKSGHDTVSWYQQALGQGPQFIFQYYEEEERQRGNFPDRFSGHQFPNYSSELNVNALLLGDSALYLCASSAPGQGDNEQFFGPGTRLTVL.

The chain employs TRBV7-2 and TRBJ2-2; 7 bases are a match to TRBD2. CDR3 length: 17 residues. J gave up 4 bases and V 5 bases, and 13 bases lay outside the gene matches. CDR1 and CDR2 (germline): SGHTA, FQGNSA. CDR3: CASSPSGRGRITGELFF. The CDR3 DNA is TGTGCCAGCAGCCCCTCGGGGCGGGGGAGGATCACCGGGGAGCTGTTTTTT.

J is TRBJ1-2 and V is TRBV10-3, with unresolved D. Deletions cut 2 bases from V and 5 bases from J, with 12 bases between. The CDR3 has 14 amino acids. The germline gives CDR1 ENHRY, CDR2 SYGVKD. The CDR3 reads CAISETIRRYGYTF. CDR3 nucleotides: TGTGCCATCAGTGAGACCATTCGGCGGTATGGCTACACCTTC.

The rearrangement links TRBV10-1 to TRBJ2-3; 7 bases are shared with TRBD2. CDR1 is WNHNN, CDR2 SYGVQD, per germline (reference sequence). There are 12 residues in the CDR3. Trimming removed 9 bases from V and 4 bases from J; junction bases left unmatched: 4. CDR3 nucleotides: TGCGCCAGGGGGCGGGGGTCAGATACGCAGTATTTT. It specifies CARGRGSDTQYF.

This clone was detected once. CDR3 sequence reads: CASSLDAGGNQPQHF. The CDR3 DNA reads as TGTGCCAGCAGCTTAGACGCAGGGGGCAATCAGCCCCAGCATTTT. The chain uses TRBV7-2 and TRBJ1-5; TRBD1 is a possible D gene (6 bases). The CDR3 runs 15 residues. The ends were cut back, 1 base at V and 2 bases at J, with 9 bases in the middle. Germline V gives CDR1 SGHTA, CDR2 FQGNSA.

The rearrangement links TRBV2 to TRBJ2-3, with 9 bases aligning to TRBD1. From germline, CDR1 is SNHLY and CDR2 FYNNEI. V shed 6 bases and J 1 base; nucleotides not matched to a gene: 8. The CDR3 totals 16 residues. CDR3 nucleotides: TGTGCCAGCAGGGGGTCAAGGGACAGGGGCACAGATACGCAGTATTTT. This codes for CASRGSRDRGTDTQYF.